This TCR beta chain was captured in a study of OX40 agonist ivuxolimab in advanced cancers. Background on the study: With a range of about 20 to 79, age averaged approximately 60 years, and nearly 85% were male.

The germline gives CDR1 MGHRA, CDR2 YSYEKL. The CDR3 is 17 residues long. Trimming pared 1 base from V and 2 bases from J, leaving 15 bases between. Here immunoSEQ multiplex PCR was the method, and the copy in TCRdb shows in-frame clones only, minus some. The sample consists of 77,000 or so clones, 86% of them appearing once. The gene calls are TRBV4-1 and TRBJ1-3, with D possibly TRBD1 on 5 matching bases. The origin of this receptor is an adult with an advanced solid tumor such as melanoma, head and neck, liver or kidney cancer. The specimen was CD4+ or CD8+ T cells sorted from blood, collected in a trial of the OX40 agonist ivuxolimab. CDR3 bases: TGCGCCAGCAGCCAAGCGGCCCCGACCAGGGCTGGAAACACCATATATTTT. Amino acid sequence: CASSQAAPTRAGNTIYF.